This TCR beta chain emerged from a study of TIL therapy for anti-PD-1-resistant metastatic lung cancer. Background on the study: Patients had a median age of around 54 years (range 38-75).

This sample's time point: pre-treatment sample, taken before nivolumab and TIL therapy. Most excised metastases sampled were pleural nodules or supraclavicular lymph nodes. Adults with stage 4 NSCLC were enrolled in a phase I trial. This clone was detected only a few times. The immunoSEQ assay was v3. Each library reached about 2 million read pairs, or about 5-6.5 million at deep level. Sequencing used immunoSEQ multiplex PCR; TCRdb keeps in-frame clones, though not all of them. In the table there are about 10,000 clones, 55% to 60% of which are singletons. This CDR3 is 15 amino acids long. Germline V gene lookup returns CDR1 MNHNY and CDR2 SVGAGI (reference sequence). Trimming took off 0 bases at V and 2 bases at J, with 9 bases between the two ends.

The origin of this receptor is a person aged 25 to 80 with non-small cell lung cancer. Here the sequenced sample was tumor tissue, taken at baseline. The chain is built from TRBV6-6 and TRBJ2-3; D unclear. The CDR3 loop reads CASSYSRGLTDTQYF. The CDR3 nucleotides read TGTGCCAGCAGTTACTCAAGAGGCCTCACAGATACGCAGTATTTT.